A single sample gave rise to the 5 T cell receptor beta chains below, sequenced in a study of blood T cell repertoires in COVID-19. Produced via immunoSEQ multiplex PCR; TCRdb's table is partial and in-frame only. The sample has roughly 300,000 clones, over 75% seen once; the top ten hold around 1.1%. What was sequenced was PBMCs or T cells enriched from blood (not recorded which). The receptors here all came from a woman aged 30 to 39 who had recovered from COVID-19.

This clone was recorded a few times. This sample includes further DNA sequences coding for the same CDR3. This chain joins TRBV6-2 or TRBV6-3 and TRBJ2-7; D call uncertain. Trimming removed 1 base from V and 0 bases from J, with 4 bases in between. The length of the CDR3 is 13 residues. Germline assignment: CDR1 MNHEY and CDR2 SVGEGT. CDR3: CASSYLSSYEQYF. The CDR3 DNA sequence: TGTGCCAGCAGTTACTTGAGCTCCTACGAGCAGTACTTC.

CDR3 protein: CASSFLWRGPNEKLFF. The CDR3 DNA reads as TGTGCCAGCAGTTTCCTGTGGAGGGGACCTAATGAAAAACTGTTTTTT. V is TRBV27 and J is TRBJ1-4; possibly TRBD1 for D (5 bases). Deletions cut 3 bases from V and 3 bases from J, with 14 bases between. CDR1 MNHEY and CDR2 SMNVEV come from the germline V gene (reference sequence). The CDR3 extends over 16 amino acids.

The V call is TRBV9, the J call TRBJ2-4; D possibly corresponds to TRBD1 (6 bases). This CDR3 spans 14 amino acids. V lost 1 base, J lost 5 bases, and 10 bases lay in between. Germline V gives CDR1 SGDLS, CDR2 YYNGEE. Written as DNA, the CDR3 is TGTGCCAGCAGCGTAACAGGGATCGAAAACATTCAGTACTTC. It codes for CASSVTGIENIQYF.

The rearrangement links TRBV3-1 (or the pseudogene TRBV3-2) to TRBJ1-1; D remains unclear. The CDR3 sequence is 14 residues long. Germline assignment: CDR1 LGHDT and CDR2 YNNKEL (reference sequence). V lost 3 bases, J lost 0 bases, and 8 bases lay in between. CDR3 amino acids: CASSHGSLNTEAFF. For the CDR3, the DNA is TGTGCCAGCAGCCATGGTAGTCTGAACACTGAAGCTTTCTTT.

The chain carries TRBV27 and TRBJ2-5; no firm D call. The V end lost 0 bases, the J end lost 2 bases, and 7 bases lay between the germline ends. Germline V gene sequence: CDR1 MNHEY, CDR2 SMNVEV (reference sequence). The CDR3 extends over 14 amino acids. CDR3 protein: CASSLSRGQETQYF. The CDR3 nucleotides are TGTGCCAGCAGTTTATCGAGAGGTCAAGAGACCCAGTACTTC.